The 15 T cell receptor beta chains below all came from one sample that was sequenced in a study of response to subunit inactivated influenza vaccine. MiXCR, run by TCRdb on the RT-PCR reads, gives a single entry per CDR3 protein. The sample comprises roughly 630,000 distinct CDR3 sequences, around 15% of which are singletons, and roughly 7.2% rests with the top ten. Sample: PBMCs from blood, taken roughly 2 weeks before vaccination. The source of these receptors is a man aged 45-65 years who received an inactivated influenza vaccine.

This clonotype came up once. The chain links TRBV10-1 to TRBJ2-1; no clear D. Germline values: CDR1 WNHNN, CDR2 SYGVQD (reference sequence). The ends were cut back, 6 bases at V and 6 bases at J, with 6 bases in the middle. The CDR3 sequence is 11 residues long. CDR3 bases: TGCGCCAGCAGACTGGGCAATGAGCAGTTCTTC. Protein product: CASRLGNEQFF.

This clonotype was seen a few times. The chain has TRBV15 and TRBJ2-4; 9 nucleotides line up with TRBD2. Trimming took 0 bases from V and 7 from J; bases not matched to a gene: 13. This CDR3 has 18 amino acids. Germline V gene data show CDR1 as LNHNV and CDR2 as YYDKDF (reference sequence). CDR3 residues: CATSRDRLRGGKGNIQYF. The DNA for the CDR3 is TGTGCCACCAGCAGAGATCGCTTGCGGGGGGGCAAAGGGAACATTCAGTACTTC. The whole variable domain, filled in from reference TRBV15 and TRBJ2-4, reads DAMVIQNPRYQVTQFGKPVTLSCSQTLNHNVMYWYQQKSSQAPKLLFHYYDKDFNNEADTPDNFQSRRPNTSFCFLDIRSPGLGDTAMYLCATSRDRLRGGKGNIQYFGAGTRLSVL.

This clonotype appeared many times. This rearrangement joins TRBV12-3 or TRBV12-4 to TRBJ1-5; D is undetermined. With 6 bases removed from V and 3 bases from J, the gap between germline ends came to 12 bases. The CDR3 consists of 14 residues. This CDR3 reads CASSRLGPNQPQHF. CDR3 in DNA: TGTGCCAGCAGCCGGTTAGGCCCCAATCAGCCCCAGCATTTT.

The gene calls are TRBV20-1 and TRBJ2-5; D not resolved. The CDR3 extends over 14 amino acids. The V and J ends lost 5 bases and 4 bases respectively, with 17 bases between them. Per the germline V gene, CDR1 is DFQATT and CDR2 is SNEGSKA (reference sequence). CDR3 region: CSAPAGSFPETQYF. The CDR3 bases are TGCAGTGCTCCTGCCGGGTCCTTCCCAGAGACCCAGTACTTC.

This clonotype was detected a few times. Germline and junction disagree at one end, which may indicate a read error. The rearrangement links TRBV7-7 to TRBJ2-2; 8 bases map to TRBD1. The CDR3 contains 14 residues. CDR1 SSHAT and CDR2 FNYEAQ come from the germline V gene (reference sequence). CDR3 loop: CASSLSGGSGELFF. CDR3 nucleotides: TGTGCTAGCAGCTTATCAGGGGGCTCCGGGGAGCTGTTTTTT.

The CDR3, as DNA: TGTGCCAGCACAACCTCTTCAGGGACCTACGAGCAGTACTTC. Its protein is CASTTSSGTYEQYF. The chain carries TRBV11-2 and TRBJ2-7; tentative D call: TRBD1 (5 bases). Looked up from germline, CDR1 is SGHAT and CDR2 is FQNNGV. Trimming removed 7 bases from V and 2 bases from J, with 15 bases in between. CDR3 length: 14 residues.

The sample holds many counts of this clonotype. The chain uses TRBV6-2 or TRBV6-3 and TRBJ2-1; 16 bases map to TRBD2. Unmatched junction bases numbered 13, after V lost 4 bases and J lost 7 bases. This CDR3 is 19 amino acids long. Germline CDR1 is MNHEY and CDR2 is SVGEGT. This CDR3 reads CASSSPGTSGGAKFNEQFF. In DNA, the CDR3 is TGTGCCAGCAGTTCCCCCGGGACTAGCGGGGGGGCCAAGTTTAATGAGCAGTTCTTC.

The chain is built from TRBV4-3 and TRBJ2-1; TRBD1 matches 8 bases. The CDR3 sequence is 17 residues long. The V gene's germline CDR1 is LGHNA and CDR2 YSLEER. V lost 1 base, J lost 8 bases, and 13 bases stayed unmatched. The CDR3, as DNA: TGCGCCAGCAGCCAAGCCCCGGAGACAGGGGCCCTGGATGAGCAGTTCTTC. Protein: CASSQAPETGALDEQFF.

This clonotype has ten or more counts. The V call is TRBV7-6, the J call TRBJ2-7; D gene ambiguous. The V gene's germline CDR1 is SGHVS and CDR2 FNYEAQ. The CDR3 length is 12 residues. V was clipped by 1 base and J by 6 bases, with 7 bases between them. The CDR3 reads CASSLVLGEQYF. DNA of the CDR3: TGTGCCAGCAGCTTAGTCCTCGGCGAGCAGTACTTC.

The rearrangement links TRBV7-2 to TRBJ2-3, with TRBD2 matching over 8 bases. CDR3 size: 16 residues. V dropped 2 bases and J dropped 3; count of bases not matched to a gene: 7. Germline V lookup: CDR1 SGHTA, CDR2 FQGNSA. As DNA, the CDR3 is TGTGCCAGCAGCTTAATCGTGACTAGCGCGACAGATACGCAGTATTTT. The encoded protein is CASSLIVTSATDTQYF.

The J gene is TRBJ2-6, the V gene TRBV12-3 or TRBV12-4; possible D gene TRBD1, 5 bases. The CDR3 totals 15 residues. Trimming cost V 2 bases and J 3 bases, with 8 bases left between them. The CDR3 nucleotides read TGTGCCAGCAGTTTAATGGGGCTTGGGGCCAACGTCCTGACTTTC. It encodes CASSLMGLGANVLTF.

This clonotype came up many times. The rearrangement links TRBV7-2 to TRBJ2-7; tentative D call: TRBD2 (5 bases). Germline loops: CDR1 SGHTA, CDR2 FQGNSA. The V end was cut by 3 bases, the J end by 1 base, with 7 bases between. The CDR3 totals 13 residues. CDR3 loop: CASSFGDSYEQYF. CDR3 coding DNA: TGTGCCAGCAGCTTCGGGGATTCCTACGAGCAGTACTTC.

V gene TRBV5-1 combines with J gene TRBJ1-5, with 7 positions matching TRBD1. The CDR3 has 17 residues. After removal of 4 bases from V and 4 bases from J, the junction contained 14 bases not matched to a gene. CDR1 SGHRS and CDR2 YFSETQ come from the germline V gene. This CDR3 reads CASSPLPQGERNQPQHF. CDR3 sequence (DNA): TGCGCCAGCAGCCCCCTTCCTCAGGGGGAACGGAATCAGCCCCAGCATTTT.

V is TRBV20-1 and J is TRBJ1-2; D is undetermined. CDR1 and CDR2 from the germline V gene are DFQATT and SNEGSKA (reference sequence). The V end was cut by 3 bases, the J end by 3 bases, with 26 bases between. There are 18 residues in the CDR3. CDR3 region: CSASSRPGQKMLDYGYTF. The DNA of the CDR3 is TGCAGTGCTAGTAGTCGTCCGGGCCAAAAAATGTTAGACTATGGCTACACCTTC.

The chain's CDR3 is CASSFWGRRTGELFF. The CDR3 DNA reads as TGTGCCAGCAGTTTTTGGGGGAGAAGGACCGGGGAGCTGTTTTTT. The gene calls are TRBV27 and TRBJ2-2, with D tentatively TRBD1 or TRBD2 (5 bases each). The CDR3 contains 15 residues. Trimming left V 3 bases short and J 5 bases short, with 13 bases between. Germline V CDR1 and CDR2: MNHEY, SMNVEV (reference sequence).